Below, 2 T cell receptor beta chains from the same sample are listed, as sequenced in a study of T cell changes during pregnancy in multiple sclerosis. Clones were sequenced by immunoSEQ multiplex PCR, and TCRdb holds only the in-frame ones, with some missing. The table shows 85,000 to 130,000 clones, with 75% to 95% occurring only once. Sequences were derived from peripheral blood, sampled before pregnancy. These receptors were taken from a female donor with multiple sclerosis, enrolled in a pregnancy study.

The chain carries TRBV6-5 and TRBJ2-7; TRBD1 aligns across 11 bases. CDR3 length: 15 residues. V dropped 6 bases and J dropped 4; count of bases not matched to a gene: 8. Germline V gene data show CDR1 as MNHEY and CDR2 as SVGAGI. Here the CDR3 DNA reads TGTGCCAGCAGGGATGGACAGGGGGCACGATACGAGCAGTACTTC. Translation gives CASRDGQGARYEQYF.

The chain links TRBV6-6 to TRBJ2-7; D possibly corresponds to TRBD1 (7 bases). The length of the CDR3 is 13 residues. Trimming took 10 bases from V and 0 from J, leaving 13 bases between them. Germline V gene sequence: CDR1 MNHNY, CDR2 SVGAGI (reference sequence). DNA of the CDR3: TGTGCCACAGGGGGGTCGAACTCCTACGAGCAGTACTTC. Its translation: CATGGSNSYEQYF.